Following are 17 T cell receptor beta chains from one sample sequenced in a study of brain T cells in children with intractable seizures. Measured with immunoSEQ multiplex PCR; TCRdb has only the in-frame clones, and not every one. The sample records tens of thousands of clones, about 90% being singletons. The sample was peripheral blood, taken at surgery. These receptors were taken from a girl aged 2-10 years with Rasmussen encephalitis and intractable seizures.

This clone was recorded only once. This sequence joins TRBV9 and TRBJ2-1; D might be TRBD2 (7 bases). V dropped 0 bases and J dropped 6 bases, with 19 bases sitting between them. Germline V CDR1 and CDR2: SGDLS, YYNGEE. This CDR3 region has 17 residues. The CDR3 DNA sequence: TGTGCCAGCAGCGTAGGATTGCGAGGGAGGGGGTCCAATGAGCAGTTCTTC. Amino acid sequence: CASSVGLRGRGSNEQFF.

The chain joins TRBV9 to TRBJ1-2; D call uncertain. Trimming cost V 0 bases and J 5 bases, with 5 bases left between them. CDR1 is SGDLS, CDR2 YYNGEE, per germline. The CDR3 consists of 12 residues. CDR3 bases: TGTGCCAGCAGCGTAGCAGATTATGGCTACACCTTC. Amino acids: CASSVADYGYTF.

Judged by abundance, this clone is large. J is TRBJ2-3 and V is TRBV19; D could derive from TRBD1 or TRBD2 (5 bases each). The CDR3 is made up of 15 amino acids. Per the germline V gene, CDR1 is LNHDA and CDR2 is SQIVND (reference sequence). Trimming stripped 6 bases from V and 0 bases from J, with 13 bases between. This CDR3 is CASSGTEISTDTQYF. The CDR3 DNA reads TGTGCCAGTAGCGGGACCGAGATTAGCACAGATACGCAGTATTTT. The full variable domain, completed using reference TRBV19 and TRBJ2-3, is DGGITQSPKYLFRKEGQNVTLSCEQNLNHDAMYWYRQDPGQGLRLIYYSQIVNDFQKGDIAEGYSVSREKKESFPLTVTSAQKNPTAFYLCASSGTEISTDTQYFGPGTRLTVL.

The CDR3 bases are TGTGCCAGCAGCTACAGGGGAGGTGAAAAACTGTTTTTT. It yields the protein CASSYRGGEKLFF. The chain has TRBV9 and TRBJ1-4, with 7 bases fitting TRBD1. Germline V CDR1 and CDR2: SGDLS, YYNGEE. This CDR3 is 13 amino acids long. Unmatched junction bases numbered 4, after V lost 4 bases and J lost 7 bases.

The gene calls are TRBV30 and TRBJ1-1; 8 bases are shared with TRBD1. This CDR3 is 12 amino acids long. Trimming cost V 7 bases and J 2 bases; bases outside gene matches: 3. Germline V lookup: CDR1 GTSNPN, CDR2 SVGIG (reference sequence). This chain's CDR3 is CALDRENTEAFF. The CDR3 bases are TGTGCCTTGGACAGGGAAAACACTGAAGCTTTCTTT.

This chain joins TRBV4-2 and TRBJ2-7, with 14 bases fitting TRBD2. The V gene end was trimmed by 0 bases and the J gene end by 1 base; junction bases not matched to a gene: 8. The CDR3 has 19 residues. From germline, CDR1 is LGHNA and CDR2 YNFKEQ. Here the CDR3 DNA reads TGTGCCAGCAGCCAAGAACCCGGGACTAGCGGGAGACCATCCTACGAGCAGTACTTC. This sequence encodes CASSQEPGTSGRPSYEQYF.

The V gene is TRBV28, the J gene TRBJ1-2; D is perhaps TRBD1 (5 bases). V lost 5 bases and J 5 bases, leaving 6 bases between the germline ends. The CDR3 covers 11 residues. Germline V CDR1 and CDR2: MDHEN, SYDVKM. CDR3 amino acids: CASSRGYGYTF. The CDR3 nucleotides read TGTGCCAGCAGTCGGGGGTATGGCTACACCTTC.

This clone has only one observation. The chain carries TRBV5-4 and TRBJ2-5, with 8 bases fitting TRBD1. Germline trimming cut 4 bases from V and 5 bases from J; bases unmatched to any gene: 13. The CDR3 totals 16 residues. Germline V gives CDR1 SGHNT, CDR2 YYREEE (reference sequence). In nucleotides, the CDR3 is TGTGCCAGCAGCCGTAGGACAGGGTCGGTAGGGGAGACCCAGTACTTC. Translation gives CASSRRTGSVGETQYF.

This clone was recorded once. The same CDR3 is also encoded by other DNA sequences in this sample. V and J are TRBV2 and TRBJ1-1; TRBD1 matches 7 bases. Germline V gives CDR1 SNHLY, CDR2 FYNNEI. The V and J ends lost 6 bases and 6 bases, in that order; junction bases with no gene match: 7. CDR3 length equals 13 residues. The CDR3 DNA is TGTGCCAGCAGAGGAACAGGGGCCCCTGAAGCTTTCTTT. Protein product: CASRGTGAPEAFF.

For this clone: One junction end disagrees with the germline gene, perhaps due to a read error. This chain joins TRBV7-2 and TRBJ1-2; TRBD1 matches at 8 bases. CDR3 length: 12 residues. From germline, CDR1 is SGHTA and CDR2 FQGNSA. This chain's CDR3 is CASSLGQGGYTF. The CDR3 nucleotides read TGTGCCAGCAGTTTAGGACAGGGAGGCTACACCTTC.

The CDR3 here is CASSQRGGNHGYTF. CDR3 DNA: TGCGCCAGCAGCCAGAGGGGAGGGAACCACGGCTACACCTTC. This chain connects TRBV5-1 to TRBJ1-2; TRBD1 might be the D (5 bases). V was clipped by 4 bases and J by 8 bases, with 18 bases between them. Germline V gene data show CDR1 as SGHRS and CDR2 as YFSETQ. This CDR3 is built from 14 residues.

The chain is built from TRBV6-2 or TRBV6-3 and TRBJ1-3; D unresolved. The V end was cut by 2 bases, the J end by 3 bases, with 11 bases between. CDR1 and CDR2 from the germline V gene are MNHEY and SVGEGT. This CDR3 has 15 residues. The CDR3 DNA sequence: TGTGCCAGCAGTTACCGACTGAGGAGTGGAAACACCATATATTTT. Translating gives CASSYRLRSGNTIYF.

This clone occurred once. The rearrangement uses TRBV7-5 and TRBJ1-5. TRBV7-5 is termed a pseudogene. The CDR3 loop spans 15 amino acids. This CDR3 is CVRSLVVGGRQPQHF. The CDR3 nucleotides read TGTGTCAGAAGCTTAGTGGTGGGGGGGCGACAGCCCCAGCATTTT.

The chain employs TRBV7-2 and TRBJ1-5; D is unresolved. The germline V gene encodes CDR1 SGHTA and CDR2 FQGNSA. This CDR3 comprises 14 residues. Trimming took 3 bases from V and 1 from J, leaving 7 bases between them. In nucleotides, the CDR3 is TGTGCCAGCAGCTTTACAAGGAGCAATCAGCCCCAGCATTTT. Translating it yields CASSFTRSNQPQHF. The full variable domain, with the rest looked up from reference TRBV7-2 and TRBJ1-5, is GAGVSQSPSNKVTEKGKDVELRCDPISGHTALYWYRQSLGQGLEFLIYFQGNSAPDKSGLPSDRFSAERTGGSVSTLTIQRTQQEDSAVYLCASSFTRSNQPQHFGDGTRLSIL.

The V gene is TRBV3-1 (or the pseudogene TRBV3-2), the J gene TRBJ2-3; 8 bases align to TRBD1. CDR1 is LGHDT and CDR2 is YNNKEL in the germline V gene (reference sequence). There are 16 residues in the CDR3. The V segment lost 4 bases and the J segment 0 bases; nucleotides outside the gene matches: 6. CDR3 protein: CASSRGQGISTDTQYF. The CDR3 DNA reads TGTGCCAGCAGCCGCGGACAGGGCATAAGCACAGATACGCAGTATTTT.

CDR3 sequence (DNA): TGTGCCAGCAGTTTAGCGTATTACAATGAGCAGTTCTTC. This encodes CASSLAYYNEQFF. V usage is TRBV12-3 or TRBV12-4 and J usage is TRBJ2-1; D unclear. The CDR3 length is 13 residues. V was shortened by 0 bases and J by 4 bases, with 4 bases between the two germline ends.

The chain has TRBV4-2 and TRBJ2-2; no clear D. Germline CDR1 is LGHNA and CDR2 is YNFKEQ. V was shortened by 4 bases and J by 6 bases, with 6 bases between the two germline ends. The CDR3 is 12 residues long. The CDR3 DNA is TGTGCCAGCAGCCCTCTGGCCGGGGAGCTGTTTTTT. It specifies CASSPLAGELFF.